This paragraph reports one T cell receptor beta chain. The data belong to a study of blood T cell repertoires in COVID-19. In the original workflow: Amplified reference gene primers provided the basis for estimating nucleated cell counts. Clones were read by immunoSEQ multiplex PCR, and TCRdb kept only the in-frame ones, dropping some. D and trimming were read from the DNA, whereas the V and J calls and clone size are those reported in that table. The sample has 75,000 to 95,000 clones, 75% to 90% seen once. The CDR3 spans 13 residues. Between the trimmed V and J ends, which lost 4 bases and 3 bases, there was a span of 10 bases. The germline V gene has CDR1 WNHNN and CDR2 SYGVQD (reference sequence).

The chain combines TRBV10-1 with TRBJ2-7; D is perhaps TRBD1 (6 bases). Sequencing used peripheral blood. This sequence was found in a human donor in a cohort sampled during active COVID-19. The CDR3 reads CASSADSRYEQYF. The CDR3, as DNA: TGCGCCAGCAGTGCGGACAGCCGCTACGAGCAGTACTTC.